The rows below give T cell receptor beta chains drawn from one sample of a study of CD8 T cells in ankylosing spondylitis. Each CDR3 protein is one row after TCRdb ran MiXCR on the 5' RACE reads. The sample has 85,000 to 90,000 distinct CDR3 sequences; 27% are singletons. The specimen sequenced was blood, either unsorted or a sorted T cell fraction (not recorded which). The receptors originated from a male donor with ankylosing spondylitis or in good health (not recorded which). Each CDR3 is given with its conserved first and last residue. The order of the fields is J gene, D gene, clone size, V gene, CDR3 length, CDR3 protein, CDR3 DNA. A D gene is named only where the DNA matches it firmly. The size field is filled for only some rows; it gives once, few, many or a size class.

J: TRBJ2-1
D: TRBD2
size: many
V: TRBV5-1
length: 14
CDR3: CASELAGKNNEQFF
DNA: TGCGCCAGCGAACTAGCGGGGAAGAACAATGAGCAGTTCTTC

J: TRBJ2-2
D: TRBD2
size: few
V: TRBV27
length: 16
CDR3: CASSWGTSRVSGELFF
DNA: TGTGCCAGCAGTTGGGGGACTAGCAGGGTGTCCGGGGAGCTGTTTTTT

J: TRBJ2-3
D: TRBD2
size: many
V: TRBV20-1
length: 17
CDR3: CSASGPPGLAGADTQYF
DNA: TGCAGTGCTAGTGGGCCTCCGGGACTAGCGGGAGCAGATACGCAGTATTTT

J: TRBJ2-1
D: NA
size: few
V: TRBV7-8
length: 14
CDR3: CASSFEGSINEQFF
DNA: TGTGCCAGCAGCTTCGAAGGGTCTATCAATGAGCAGTTCTTC

J: TRBJ2-2
D: NA
size: NA
V: TRBV9
length: 12
CDR3: CASSQRSGELFF
DNA: TGTGCCAGCAGCCAGAGGTCCGGGGAGCTGTTTTTT

J: TRBJ2-7
D: TRBD1
size: few
V: TRBV5-8
length: 13
CDR3: CASSLPTGAEQYF
DNA: TGTGCCAGCAGCTTACCGACAGGGGCCGAGCAGTACTTC

J: TRBJ2-5
D: NA
size: few
V: TRBV5-1
length: 13
CDR3: CASSLVQEETQYF
DNA: TGCGCCAGCAGCTTGGTGCAAGAAGAGACCCAGTACTTC

J: TRBJ2-4
D: NA
size: NA
V: TRBV7-9
length: 14
CDR3: CASSFSVGKNIQYF
DNA: TGTGCCAGCAGCTTCTCGGTGGGCAAAAACATTCAGTACTTC

J: TRBJ2-1
D: NA
size: NA
V: TRBV5-5
length: 15
CDR3: CASSLVTAPRVEQFF
DNA: TGTGCCAGCAGCTTGGTGACGGCCCCTAGAGTTGAGCAGTTCTTC

J: TRBJ1-2
D: NA
size: once
V: TRBV7-9
length: 15
CDR3: CASSRMGTANYGYTF
DNA: TGTGCCAGCAGCCGGATGGGAACAGCTAACTATGGCTACACCTTC

J: TRBJ2-2
D: TRBD2
size: few
V: TRBV5-1
length: 18
CDR3: CASSLDSTSGSFTGELFF
DNA: TGCGCCAGCAGCTTGGACTCTACTAGCGGGTCTTTCACCGGGGAGCTGTTTTTT

J: TRBJ2-5
D: NA
size: NA
V: TRBV12-3/TRBV12-4
length: 12
CDR3: CASSLREETQYF
DNA: TGTGCCAGCAGTTTGCGCGAAGAGACCCAGTACTTC

J: TRBJ1-5
D: NA
size: NA
V: TRBV27
length: 12
CDR3: CASSFWNQPQHF
DNA: TGTGCCAGCAGTTTCTGGAATCAGCCCCAGCATTTT

J: TRBJ2-3
D: TRBD1
size: NA
V: TRBV7-2
length: 15
CDR3: CASSPGTGYGDTQYF
DNA: TGTGCCAGCAGCCCCGGGACAGGGTATGGGGATACGCAGTATTTT

J: TRBJ2-1
D: NA
size: many
V: TRBV5-6
length: 11
CDR3: CASSLDNEQFF
DNA: TGTGCCAGCAGCTTAGACAATGAGCAGTTCTTC

J: TRBJ2-5
D: NA
size: once
V: TRBV29-1
length: 14
CDR3: CSVEEWGSQETQYF
DNA: TGCAGCGTTGAAGAGTGGGGATCCCAAGAGACCCAGTACTTC

J: TRBJ1-5
D: NA
size: NA
V: TRBV5-5
length: 17
CDR3: CASSLGLRKNSNQPQHF
DNA: TGTGCCAGCAGCTTGGGATTGAGGAAAAATAGCAATCAGCCCCAGCATTTT

J: TRBJ2-1
D: NA
size: few
V: TRBV5-1
length: 15
CDR3: CASSFYGSGYNEQFF
DNA: TGCGCCAGCAGCTTCTATGGATCGGGGTACAATGAGCAGTTCTTC

J: TRBJ1-5
D: NA
size: few
V: TRBV18
length: 15
CDR3: CASSPGGRSNQPQHF
DNA: TGTGCCAGCTCACCTGGAGGGAGAAGCAATCAGCCCCAGCATTTT

J: TRBJ2-7
D: TRBD1
size: many
V: TRBV5-6
length: 16
CDR3: CASSLLGDSLSYEQYF
DNA: TGTGCCAGCAGCCTCCTAGGGGACAGTCTCTCCTACGAGCAGTACTTC

J: TRBJ1-5
D: NA
size: few
V: TRBV7-2
length: 13
CDR3: CASSFGFNQPQHF
DNA: TGTGCCAGCAGCTTTGGGTTCAATCAGCCCCAGCATTTT

J: TRBJ2-3
D: NA
size: NA
V: TRBV3-1
length: 14
CDR3: CASSQTSGADTQYF
DNA: TGTGCCAGCAGCCAAACTAGTGGGGCAGATACGCAGTATTTT

J: TRBJ1-2
D: TRBD1
size: NA
V: TRBV14
length: 14
CDR3: CASNPGQGLYGYTF
DNA: TGTGCCAGCAACCCGGGACAGGGGCTCTATGGCTACACCTTC

J: TRBJ1-4
D: TRBD1
size: NA
V: TRBV6-1
length: 17
CDR3: CASTDPGQGAFGEKLFF
DNA: TGTGCCAGCACCGACCCGGGACAGGGGGCGTTCGGGGAAAAACTGTTTTTT

J: TRBJ2-7
D: TRBD2
size: NA
V: TRBV6-1
length: 15
CDR3: CASSPVRESKWEQYF
DNA: TGTGCCAGCAGTCCGGTGCGGGAGAGTAAGTGGGAGCAGTACTTC